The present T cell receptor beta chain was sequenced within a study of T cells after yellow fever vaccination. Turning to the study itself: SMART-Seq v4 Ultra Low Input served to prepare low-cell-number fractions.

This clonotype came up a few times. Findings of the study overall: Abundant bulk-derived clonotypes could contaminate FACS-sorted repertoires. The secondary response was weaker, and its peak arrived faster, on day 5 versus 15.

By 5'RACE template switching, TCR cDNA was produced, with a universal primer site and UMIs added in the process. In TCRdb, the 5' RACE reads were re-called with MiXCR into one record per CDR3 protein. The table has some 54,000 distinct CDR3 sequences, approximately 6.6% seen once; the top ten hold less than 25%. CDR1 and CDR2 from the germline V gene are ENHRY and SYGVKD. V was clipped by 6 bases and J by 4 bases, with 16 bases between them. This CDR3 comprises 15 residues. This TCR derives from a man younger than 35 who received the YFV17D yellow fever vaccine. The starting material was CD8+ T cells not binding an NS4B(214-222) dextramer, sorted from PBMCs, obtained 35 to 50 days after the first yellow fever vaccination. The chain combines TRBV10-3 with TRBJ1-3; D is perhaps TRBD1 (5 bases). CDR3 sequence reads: CAIRPDSGSGNTIYF. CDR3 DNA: TGTGCCATCAGGCCAGACTCAGGGTCAGGAAACACCATATATTTT.